The rows below give T cell receptor beta chains drawn from one sample of a study of T cell responses to AZD1222 COVID-19 vaccine. Measured with immunoSEQ multiplex PCR; TCRdb has only the in-frame clones, and not every one. The data show roughly 120,000 clones, roughly nine tenths seen once. Source: peripheral blood, taken on day 0 of AZD1222 vaccination. The receptors here all came from an adult in good health. CDR3s include the opening cysteine and the closing phenylalanine or tryptophan. The D gene is left open where the match is weak. Size is omitted from some rows. Given values are once, few, many or a class for expanded clones.

clone size	V gene	D gene	J gene	CDR3 protein	CDR3 DNA
-	TRBV12-5	-	TRBJ1-5	CASGLIPRDFSSDPNQPQHF	TGTGCTAGTGGTTTGATCCCTCGGGACTTTAGTTCGGACCCCAATCAGCCCCAGCATTTT
-	TRBV4-2	TRBD2	TRBJ2-1	CASSQLTSAYNEQFF	TGTGCCAGCAGCCAATTGACTAGCGCCTACAATGAGCAGTTCTTC
-	TRBV7-3	TRBD1	TRBJ1-1	CASSSFDRVDTEAFF	TGTGCCAGCAGCTCCTTCGACAGGGTCGACACTGAAGCTTTCTTT
-	TRBV10-3	TRBD1	TRBJ1-6	CAIGQGLSSYNSPLHF	TGTGCCATCGGACAGGGACTGAGCTCCTATAATTCACCCCTCCACTTT
-	TRBV13	-	TRBJ1-6	CASSLGGVNSPLHF	TGTGCCAGCAGCTTAGGTGGGGTTAATTCACCCCTCCACTTT
-	TRBV6-5	-	TRBJ1-3	CASRSGSGTGNTIYF	TGTGCCAGCAGAAGCGGATCTGGGACCGGAAACACCATATATTTT
-	TRBV7-9	-	TRBJ2-7	CASSLQSYEQYF	TGTGCCAGCAGCCTACAATCCTACGAGCAGTACTTC
few	TRBV5-4	TRBD1	TRBJ1-2	CASSLDRAGYTF	TGTGCCAGCAGCTTAGACAGGGCTGGCTACACCTTC
-	TRBV24-1	-	TRBJ1-2	CATSGTDQVFEDYTF	TGTGCCACCAGTGGTACAGATCAAGTTTTCGAGGACTACACCTTC
-	TRBV2	TRBD1	TRBJ1-4	CASRGTGLNTEKLFF	TGTGCCAGCAGGGGGACAGGTTTGAATACCGAAAAACTGTTTTTT
-	TRBV6-6	-	TRBJ1-4	CASSYSQGGEKLFF	TGTGCCAGCAGTTACTCACAGGGCGGTGAAAAACTGTTTTTT
-	TRBV29-1	-	TRBJ2-2	CSVEDPKAPTGELFF	TGCAGCGTTGAAGATCCCAAGGCTCCCACCGGGGAGCTGTTTTTT
once	TRBV29-1	TRBD1	TRBJ1-1	CSVQGERNTEAFF	TGCAGCGTACAGGGGGAGAGAAACACTGAAGCTTTCTTT
-	TRBV5-5	-	TRBJ1-5	CASSLTDGNNQPQHF	TGTGCCAGCAGTTTGACTGACGGAAACAATCAGCCCCAGCATTTT
-	TRBV4-2	-	TRBJ1-1	CASSENLGSETEAFF	TGTGCCAGCAGCGAGAATTTGGGCTCGGAGACTGAAGCTTTCTTT
once	TRBV29-1	-	TRBJ2-7	CSVMVGRSEQYF	TGCAGCGTTATGGTGGGAAGGTCCGAGCAGTACTTC
-	TRBV11-3	-	TRBJ2-7	CASSKDGYEQYF	TGTGCCAGCAGCAAAGACGGCTACGAGCAGTACTTC
-	TRBV7-3	-	TRBJ2-3	CASSLSGWNTQYF	TGTGCCAGCAGCTTGTCGGGGTGGAATACGCAGTATTTT
-	TRBV5-5	-	TRBJ2-7	CASSLGAAYEQYF	TGTGCCAGCAGCTTGGGGGCCGCCTACGAGCAGTACTTC
-	TRBV19	TRBD2	TRBJ2-7	CASSPFKAGSNEQYF	TGTGCCAGTAGTCCCTTTAAAGCGGGAAGCAACGAGCAGTACTTC
once	TRBV9	TRBD1	TRBJ1-2	CASSAGTGEFGASGWYYGYTF	TGTGCCAGCAGCGCCGGGACAGGGGAGTTTGGGGCCTCCGGATGGTACTATGGCTACACCTTC
-	TRBV10-2	-	TRBJ1-1	CASSPTNTEAFF	TGCGCCAGCAGTCCAACGAACACTGAAGCTTTCTTT
-	TRBV4-2	-	TRBJ1-4	CASSQVVEREKLFF	TGTGCCAGCAGCCAAGTTGTGGAACGGGAAAAACTGTTTTTT
-	TRBV11-2	TRBD1	TRBJ1-2	CASSPGGQGGMDGYTF	TGTGCCAGCAGCCCGGGGGGACAGGGAGGCATGGATGGCTACACCTTC
-	TRBV12-3/TRBV12-4	-	TRBJ2-1	CASSDRAYNEQFF	TGTGCCAGCAGTGATAGGGCCTACAATGAGCAGTTCTTC
-	TRBV2	-	TRBJ2-1	CASSADRGFYNEQFF	TGTGCCAGCAGCGCCGACCGAGGGTTCTACAATGAGCAGTTCTTC
-	TRBV5-4	-	TRBJ2-6	CASSLAGTPGANVLTF	TGTGCCAGCAGCTTGGCAGGTACCCCTGGGGCCAACGTCCTGACTTTC
-	TRBV5-1	TRBD1	TRBJ1-6	CASSLAGTGDSPLHF	TGCGCCAGCAGCTTGGCCGGGACAGGGGATTCACCCCTCCACTTT
-	TRBV19	-	TRBJ1-2	CASRTHDGSPYCWRYGYTF	TGTGCCAGTAGGACTCATGACGGATCCCCCTATTGCTGGAGGTATGGCTACACCTTC
-	TRBV7-8	-	TRBJ1-1	CASSLPGGREAFF	TGTGCCAGCAGCTTACCTGGCGGTCGTGAAGCTTTCTTT
-	TRBV18	TRBD1	TRBJ1-3	CASSPRGTGAGNTIYF	TGTGCCAGCTCACCACGGGGGACAGGGGCTGGAAACACCATATATTTT
-	TRBV19	TRBD2	TRBJ2-2	CASSMAGGPGELFF	TGTGCCAGTAGTATGGCGGGAGGGCCCGGGGAGCTGTTTTTT
once	TRBV20-1	-	TRBJ2-1	CSASVLPPPFF	TGCAGTGCTAGTGTCCTACCCCCCCCGTTCTTC
-	TRBV7-5	-	TRBJ1-6	CARSRKILGAAPLHF	TGTGCCAGAAGCCGAAAAATTTTGGGAGCAGCACCCCTCCACTTT
-	TRBV6-5	-	TRBJ1-2	CASHEGSYGYTF	TGTGCCAGCCACGAGGGGTCCTATGGCTACACCTTC
-	TRBV5-8	TRBD1	TRBJ1-5	CASSPEGAGYQPQHF	TGTGCCAGCAGCCCTGAGGGGGCAGGTTATCAGCCCCAGCATTTT
-	TRBV7-8	TRBD1	TRBJ2-7	CASSLRDSYSYEQYF	TGTGCCAGCAGCTTACGGGACAGCTACTCCTACGAGCAGTACTTC
-	TRBV5-1	TRBD1	TRBJ2-2	CASRFGTGPNTGELFF	TGCGCCAGCAGATTCGGGACAGGACCGAACACCGGGGAGCTGTTTTTT
-	TRBV13	-	TRBJ1-2	CASSFKQVDYGYTF	TGTGCCAGCAGCTTTAAGCAGGTGGACTATGGCTACACCTTC